The clone carrying this T cell receptor (beta chain) has a handful of counts. Its antigen is currently unknown. The CDR3 consists of 14 residues. V gave up 5 bases and J gave up 12 bases, with 20 bases separating them. Germline V gene sequence: CDR1 SGHTA, CDR2 FQGTGA. The use of a sample-barcoded 5' primer and a J-beta primer mix characterized a second PCR of roughly 7 to 11 cycles. TCRdb processed the 5' RACE reads anew with MiXCR; each CDR3 protein has one entry. The table shows roughly 1,800,000 distinct CDR3 sequences, with about 50% occurring only once. The sample is drawn from a study of blood T cells in healthy people across ages. Study results and caveats: Higher naive T cell percentage went strongly together with higher TCR beta diversity.

The sequenced sample was blood. V usage is TRBV7-3 and J usage is TRBJ2-1, with D perhaps matching TRBD2 (5 bases). This clonotype originated in a woman aged 40 to 50 in good health. CDR3 nucleotide sequence: TGTGCCAGCAGCCCCGGGGTCGACCCTGCGGTGCAGTTCTTC. The encoded protein is CASSPGVDPAVQFF.